A selection of T cell receptor beta chains follows, all from one sample in a study of blood T cell repertoires in COVID-19. Measured with immunoSEQ multiplex PCR; TCRdb has only the in-frame clones, and not every one. Among 150,000 to 200,000 clones, 75% to 90% were seen once, and the ten largest hold 10% to 15%. Sequencing was done on a sample of PBMCs or T cells enriched from blood (not recorded which). These receptors originate from a woman in her sixties who had recovered from COVID-19. The CDR3 runs from the conserved cysteine through the conserved F or W. A D gene is named only where the DNA matches it firmly. A row's size may be missing; if present it is once, few, many or a size class.

.,once,TRBJ1-2,TRBV30,TGTGCCTGGAGTGTACACGTAGGGGAAGGCTACACCTTC,CAWSVHVGEGYTF
.,.,TRBJ2-5,TRBV29-1,TGCAGCGTGGTGGGGACGGGAGTAAGGGGGACCCAGTACTTC,CSVVGTGVRGTQYF
TRBD1,.,TRBJ2-5,TRBV5-1,TGCGCCAGCAGCTTAAGGGACAGCCAAGAGACCCAGTACTTC,CASSLRDSQETQYF
TRBD1,few,TRBJ2-7,TRBV27,TGTGCCAGCAGTTCCGGACAGGGCCTATCCTACGAGCAGTACTTC,CASSSGQGLSYEQYF
.,.,TRBJ1-5,TRBV6-5,TGTGCCAGCAAGGCGGCGGGGCAGCCCCAGCATTTT,CASKAAGQPQHF
TRBD1,.,TRBJ1-3,TRBV18,TGTGCCAGCTCCGAGGGACAGATTGGAAACACCATATATTTT,CASSEGQIGNTIYF
TRBD1,.,TRBJ1-2,TRBV5-1,TGCGCCAGCAGCCCCGGAGACAGGGTGAGCTATGGCTACACCTTC,CASSPGDRVSYGYTF
.,once,TRBJ1-4,TRBV15,TGTGCCACGCAGCCCGGGAGCCTTAATGAAAAACTGTTTTTT,CATQPGSLNEKLFF
TRBD2,.,TRBJ2-1,TRBV5-1,TGCGCCAGCAGCAATAGCGGGAGCTCCTACAATGAGCAGTTCTTC,CASSNSGSSYNEQFF
.,.,TRBJ1-1,TRBV6-1,TGTGCCAGCAGTGAACAGGGTTTTGAAGCTTTCTTT,CASSEQGFEAFF
.,.,TRBJ1-4,TRBV5-1,TGCGCCAGCAGCTCAGCAGGTGGAACTAGTGAAAAACTGTTTTTT,CASSSAGGTSEKLFF
.,.,TRBJ1-1,TRBV19,TGTGCCAGTAGTTATGGGGGGGTGAACACTGAAGCTTTCTTT,CASSYGGVNTEAFF
.,few,TRBJ1-1,TRBV15,TGTGCCACCAGCAGTTACAGGGTGGAGGACACTGAAGCTTTCTTT,CATSSYRVEDTEAFF
.,.,TRBJ1-1,TRBV3-1/TRBV3-2,TGTGCCAGCAGTCGAAGGGGGGGAACTGAAGCTTTCTTT,CASSRRGGTEAFF
.,.,TRBJ1-5,TRBV6-5,TGTGCCAGCCACCTAGATAACGGGGGTCGACAGCCCCAGCATTTT,CASHLDNGGRQPQHF
TRBD1,.,TRBJ1-3,TRBV5-1,TGCGCCAGCAGCCATGGACAGGGAGGTGGAAACACCATATATTTT,CASSHGQGGGNTIYF
.,.,TRBJ2-3,TRBV9,TGTGCCAGCAGCGCATCAACCGTAGCGTATACGCAGTATTTT,CASSASTVAYTQYF
.,.,TRBJ1-5,TRBV20-1,TGCAGTGCTAGTGTCGGGGGGCATCAGCCCCAGCATTTT,CSASVGGHQPQHF
.,.,TRBJ1-3,TRBV6-1,TGTGCCAGCAATGAACAGGTTTACTCTGGAAACACCATATATTTT,CASNEQVYSGNTIYF
TRBD1,.,TRBJ2-3,TRBV6-4,TGTGCCAGGTGCGGCGGACAGGGCACAGATACGCAGTATTTT,CARCGGQGTDTQYF
.,.,TRBJ1-2,TRBV2,TGTGCCAGCACCACCGACAGGAACTATGGCTACACCTTC,CASTTDRNYGYTF
TRBD1,.,TRBJ1-2,TRBV2,TGTGCCAGCGCTCGAGTAGGACAGGGGGAAGGCTACACCTTC,CASARVGQGEGYTF
.,.,TRBJ1-2,TRBV19,TGTGCCAGTAGTATAGATCTAACGCTCGGGGGCTACACCTTC,CASSIDLTLGGYTF
.,.,TRBJ1-3,TRBV6-5,TGTGCCAGCAGTCCCAACTTAGCCTCTGGAAACACCATATATTTT,CASSPNLASGNTIYF
TRBD2,.,TRBJ2-3,TRBV29-1,TGCAGCGTGGATGGGGGAGCGGGGGGCCCAGATACGCAGTATTTT,CSVDGGAGGPDTQYF
TRBD1,.,TRBJ2-5,TRBV28,TGTGCCAGCAGCTCGACAGGGGGCTGGGAGACCCAGTACTTC,CASSSTGGWETQYF
.,.,TRBJ1-4,TRBV18,TGTGCCAGCTCACGCGAATCTCAGGGAGAAAAACTGTTTTTT,CASSRESQGEKLFF
.,once,TRBJ1-4,TRBV30,TGTGCCTGGAGCGCGGACAGCAGACATGAAAAACTGTTTTTT,CAWSADSRHEKLFF
TRBD1,.,TRBJ2-3,TRBV10-3,TGTGCCACGTACGACCCGGGACAGTCCAAAGATACGCAGTATTTT,CATYDPGQSKDTQYF
.,few,TRBJ1-5,TRBV27,TGTGCCAGCAGTTTTGTTGAGGGTCAGCCCCAGCATTTT,CASSFVEGQPQHF
.,.,TRBJ1-5,TRBV30,TGTGCCTGGAGTTACAGGGCGGCGGGCAATCAGCCCCAGCATTTT,CAWSYRAAGNQPQHF
.,.,TRBJ2-1,TRBV27,TGTGCCAGCAGTTCCGGGCAGTTCTTC,CASSSGQFF
TRBD1,few,TRBJ2-7,TRBV6-2/TRBV6-3,TGTGCCAGCAGTAACGGACAGGCCTACGAGCAGTACTTC,CASSNGQAYEQYF
TRBD2,once,TRBJ2-1,TRBV5-1,TGCGCCAGCAGCAGCCTGACTAGCGGAAACAATGAGCAGTTCTTC,CASSSLTSGNNEQFF
TRBD1,once,TRBJ1-1,TRBV18,TGTGCCAGCTCACCAAGACGGGACAGGCGTTTCATGAACACTGAAGCTTTCTTT,CASSPRRDRRFMNTEAFF
.,.,TRBJ2-3,TRBV7-3,TGTGCCAGCAGTTTAAGGGGCCGCACAGATACGCAGTATTTT,CASSLRGRTDTQYF
.,few,TRBJ1-4,TRBV28,TGTGCCAGCACCCCCCCCGGGGGGTTCTTCGGTGGTGAAAAACTGTTTTTT,CASTPPGGFFGGEKLFF
.,.,TRBJ2-5,TRBV6-6,TGTGCCAGCAGTGCCCCTAGTGTTGGTAGCCAGTACTTC,CASSAPSVGSQYF
.,.,TRBJ1-1,TRBV9,TGTGCCAGCAGCGTAGCTCCAGGGCATGGTGGGAACACTGAAGCTTTCTTT,CASSVAPGHGGNTEAFF
TRBD1,.,TRBJ2-5,TRBV24-1,TGTGCCACCAACTACTCGGACAGGATGAAAGAGACCCAGTACTTC,CATNYSDRMKETQYF
.,few,TRBJ1-3,TRBV5-1,TGCGCCAGCAGCCCTGAACTCTCTGGAAACACCATATATTTT,CASSPELSGNTIYF
.,.,TRBJ1-1,TRBV7-9,TGTGCCAGCAGCGCAGGGAGCGGGCTTGAAGCTTTCTTT,CASSAGSGLEAFF
.,.,TRBJ1-1,TRBV28,TGTGCCAGCAGTACCGGGGGTTTGGGCACTGAAGCTTTCTTT,CASSTGGLGTEAFF
TRBD1,.,TRBJ2-5,TRBV7-9,TGTGCCAGCAGACCCACAGGGGAAGAGACCCAGTACTTC,CASRPTGEETQYF
TRBD1,.,TRBJ1-3,TRBV7-2,TGTGCCAGCAGCATACAGGGGGTGGCTGGAAACACCATATATTTT,CASSIQGVAGNTIYF
TRBD1,.,TRBJ1-4,TRBV3-1/TRBV3-2,TGTGCCAGCAGCCCAGGGGGGACCGCCACTGAAAAACTGTTTTTT,CASSPGGTATEKLFF
TRBD1,.,TRBJ2-2,TRBV5-1,TGCGCCAGCAGCTGGGGACAGGCGAACACCGGGGAGCTGTTTTTT,CASSWGQANTGELFF
TRBD1,.,TRBJ2-1,TRBV18,TGTGCCAGCTCACCAATCAGGACAGGGAATTCCCCCATCCGTGGAGATGAGCAGTTCTTC,CASSPIRTGNSPIRGDEQFF
TRBD1,.,TRBJ2-7,TRBV19,TGTGCCTCGAGCCGGGACAGGGGCTACGAGCAGTACTTC,CASSRDRGYEQYF